Each of the 22 T cell receptor beta chains below was sequenced from the same sample in a study of OX40 agonist ivuxolimab in advanced cancers. Sequencing was performed with immunoSEQ multiplex PCR; in TCRdb, only in-frame clones are kept and a portion is missing. The table includes 75,000 to 90,000 clones, around 84% detected once. The source material was CD4+ or CD8+ T cells sorted from blood, sampled in a trial of the OX40 agonist ivuxolimab. The receptors derive from an adult with an advanced solid tumor such as melanoma, head and neck, liver or kidney cancer.

The V gene is TRBV7-2, the J gene TRBJ2-7, with D perhaps matching TRBD2 (5 bases). The V and J ends lost 2 bases and 6 bases respectively, with 23 bases between them. There are 17 residues in the CDR3. Germline V gene data show CDR1 as SGHTA and CDR2 as FQGNSA. The CDR3 DNA sequence: TGTGCCAGCAGCTTATCCGGCGGAGGCTACACTTCGGGCGAGCAGTACTTC. Its translation is CASSLSGGGYTSGEQYF.

The rearrangement links TRBV10-3 to TRBJ2-7; weak D call: TRBD2 (6 bases). The germline gives CDR1 ENHRY, CDR2 SYGVKD. V was shortened by 2 bases and J by 1 base, with 9 bases between the two germline ends. This CDR3 region has 14 residues. The CDR3 DNA is TGTGCCATCAGTGAGGGGCTAGCGTCCTACGAGCAGTACTTC. This codes for CAISEGLASYEQYF.

The rearrangement uses TRBV30 and TRBJ2-1; 13 bases are shared with TRBD2. V dropped 7 bases and J dropped 4; count of bases not matched to a gene: 10. The germline gives CDR1 GTSNPN, CDR2 SVGIG (reference sequence). The CDR3 spans 16 residues. The CDR3 protein is CASKGLAGPFYNEQFF. CDR3 DNA sequence: TGTGCCTCAAAGGGACTAGCGGGACCTTTTTACAATGAGCAGTTCTTC.

The rearrangement links TRBV19 to TRBJ2-3; tentatively, D is TRBD1 (6 bases). V gave up 0 bases and J gave up 1 base, with 20 bases separating them. Germline CDR1 is LNHDA and CDR2 is SQIVND (reference sequence). CDR3 size: 19 residues. CDR3 DNA: TGTGCCAGTAGTATAGATCCCCTTGGAGAACAGGGAGGCACAGATACGCAGTATTTT. Protein: CASSIDPLGEQGGTDTQYF.

This rearrangement joins TRBV2 to TRBJ1-2; 10 bases fit TRBD1. The CDR3 sequence is 12 residues long. CDR1 and CDR2 (germline): SNHLY, FYNNEI. V dropped 6 bases and J dropped 8; count of bases not matched to a gene: 3. CDR3 amino acids: CASRTGGGGYTF. CDR3 DNA sequence: TGTGCCAGCAGGACAGGGGGCGGCGGCTACACCTTC.

The V call is TRBV9, the J call TRBJ1-2; D unresolved. The CDR3 contains 13 residues. Per the germline V gene, CDR1 is SGDLS and CDR2 is YYNGEE. V gave up 0 bases and J gave up 8 bases, with 11 bases separating them. The DNA for the CDR3 is TGTGCCAGCAGCGTAGGGGCAGAACGAGGCTACACCTTC. It codes for CASSVGAERGYTF.

The CDR3 region is CASSLRLGNYNEQFF. CDR3 sequence (DNA): TGTGCCAGCAGTTTGAGGCTTGGGAATTACAATGAGCAGTTCTTC. This chain links TRBV27 with TRBJ2-1; D unclear. The CDR3 consists of 15 residues. Germline V CDR1 and CDR2: MNHEY, SMNVEV (reference sequence). The germline V and J ends were trimmed by 3 bases and 4 bases, with 13 bases remaining between them.

This clone showed up just once. The chain recombines TRBV2 with TRBJ2-2; D not resolved. CDR1 is SNHLY, CDR2 FYNNEI, per germline. V was shortened by 7 bases and J by 1 base, with 10 bases between the two germline ends. This CDR3 spans 14 amino acids. The CDR3 sequence is CASTRARNTGELFF. The CDR3 DNA sequence: TGTGCCAGCACCAGAGCCCGGAACACCGGGGAGCTGTTTTTT.

V usage is TRBV5-4 and J usage is TRBJ2-7, with 7 bases lining up with TRBD1. This CDR3 region has 15 residues. Trimming at V came to 4 bases and at J to 7 bases, leaving 14 bases not matched to a gene. Per germline, CDR1 SGHNT and CDR2 YYREEE (reference sequence). Here the CDR3 DNA reads TGTGCCAGCAGCGCTGAACAAACAGGGGTAGGGGAGCAGTACTTC. Encoded protein: CASSAEQTGVGEQYF.

This chain links TRBV6-5 with TRBJ1-2; D not certain. This CDR3 has 12 amino acids. Germline assignment: CDR1 MNHEY and CDR2 SVGAGI. Trimming took 4 bases from V and 4 from J, leaving 7 bases between them. CDR3 nucleotides: TGTGCCAGCAGTTCCCGGAGCTATGGCTACACCTTC. Amino acids: CASSSRSYGYTF.

The chain employs TRBV18 and TRBJ1-1; D gene unclear. V lost 1 base and J lost 4, with 7 bases in between. Germline CDR1 and CDR2: KGHSH and LQKENI. CDR3 size: 13 residues. The CDR3 nucleotides read TGTGCCAGCTCACCACTTGGGCCCACTGAAGCTTTCTTT. Its protein is CASSPLGPTEAFF.

At least ten counts were recorded for this clone. The rearrangement joins TRBV5-1 to TRBJ1-4; D ambiguous. Trimming removed 0 bases at V and 7 bases at J, with 4 bases between. The V gene's germline CDR1 is SGHRS and CDR2 YFSETQ. The CDR3 loop spans 12 amino acids. The CDR3 sequence: CASSLDSEKLFF. Here the CDR3 DNA reads TGCGCCAGCAGCTTGGATAGTGAAAAACTGTTTTTT.

This rearrangement joins TRBV6-1 to TRBJ1-2; 11 nucleotides line up with TRBD1. The CDR3 runs to 14 residues. Germline loops: CDR1 MNHNS, CDR2 SASEGT. Trimming cost V 4 bases and J 4 bases; bases outside gene matches: 2. CDR3 residues: CASSVGQGGYGYTF. CDR3 DNA sequence: TGTGCCAGCAGTGTGGGACAGGGGGGCTATGGCTACACCTTC.

V gene TRBV6-4 combines with J gene TRBJ2-3; TRBD1 matches 8 bases. In germline, CDR1 is MRHNA, CDR2 SNTAGT. Trimming at V came to 2 bases and at J to 5 bases, leaving 9 bases not matched to a gene. The CDR3 loop spans 16 amino acids. Written as DNA, the CDR3 is TGTGCCAGCAGTGACAAAGACAGGGGCAGGGTAGATACGCAGTATTTT. As protein: CASSDKDRGRVDTQYF.

The chain recombines TRBV19 with TRBJ1-3; TRBD1 is a possible D gene (5 bases). Between the trimmed V and J ends, which lost 8 bases and 0 bases, there was a span of 11 bases. The CDR3 has 14 amino acids. Germline loops: CDR1 LNHDA, CDR2 SQIVND (reference sequence). The CDR3 DNA is TGTGCCAGTCGAGGTGGGGGCTCTGGAAACACCATATATTTT. Protein: CASRGGGSGNTIYF. Full variable domain (rest looked up from reference TRBV19 and TRBJ1-3): DGGITQSPKYLFRKEGQNVTLSCEQNLNHDAMYWYRQDPGQGLRLIYYSQIVNDFQKGDIAEGYSVSREKKESFPLTVTSAQKNPTAFYLCASRGGGSGNTIYFGEGSWLTVV.

The chain has TRBV5-6 and TRBJ1-2; tentatively, D is TRBD1 (5 bases). The CDR3 consists of 15 residues. V lost 1 base, J lost 0 bases, and 10 bases lay in between. Per the germline V gene, CDR1 is SGHDT and CDR2 is YYEEEE. The DNA of the CDR3 is TGTGCCAGCAGCTTGTTCTCAGGGTCTAACTATGGCTACACCTTC. Its translation is CASSLFSGSNYGYTF.

V gene TRBV6-5 combines with J gene TRBJ1-1; D not certain. CDR3 length: 15 amino acids. In germline, CDR1 is MNHEY, CDR2 SVGAGI. Trimming left V 6 bases short and J 3 bases short, with 17 bases between. CDR3 sequence reads: CASRPVAKWDTEAFF. CDR3 bases: TGTGCCAGCAGACCAGTGGCCAAGTGGGACACTGAAGCTTTCTTT.

The count of this clone is one. The chain employs TRBV7-6 and TRBJ2-1, with 7 bases identical to TRBD2. The CDR3 sequence is 14 residues long. With V trimmed by 1 base and J by 9 bases, 6 bases remained unmatched. Germline V gives CDR1 SGHVS, CDR2 FNYEAQ. The CDR3 loop is CASSLGASGGEQFF. In DNA form, the CDR3 reads TGTGCCAGCAGCTTAGGGGCTAGCGGCGGTGAGCAGTTCTTC.

The chain employs TRBV19 and TRBJ2-7; unclear D gene. Trimming shortened V by 3 bases and J by 3 bases, and 12 bases separated the two germline ends. Looked up from germline, CDR1 is LNHDA and CDR2 is SQIVND (reference sequence). This CDR3 has 14 amino acids. This CDR3 is CASSISGSNYEQYF. CDR3 DNA sequence: TGTGCCAGTAGTATCTCCGGATCTAACTACGAGCAGTACTTC.

This clone was seen only once. The chain joins TRBV6-5 to TRBJ1-2; maybe TRBD1 (6 bases). Germline values: CDR1 MNHEY, CDR2 SVGAGI. The CDR3 spans 16 residues. V gave up 4 bases and J gave up 7 bases, with 22 bases separating them. This chain's CDR3 is CASSSASWGGHVGYTF. DNA of the CDR3: TGTGCCAGCAGTTCCGCCTCGTGGGGGGGACACGTTGGCTACACCTTC.

V is TRBV7-6 and J is TRBJ1-5, with 8 bases aligning to TRBD1. The germline V gene has CDR1 SGHVS and CDR2 FNYEAQ. This CDR3 is 15 amino acids long. V shed 1 base and J 7 bases; nucleotides not matched to a gene: 6. The CDR3 spells CASSLGQGARQPQHF. The CDR3 bases are TGTGCCAGCAGCTTAGGGCAGGGGGCGAGGCAGCCCCAGCATTTT.

Note on this clone: Other nucleotide sequences in the sample specify the same CDR3. V usage is TRBV27 and J usage is TRBJ1-2; the D is unclear. V was pared by 5 bases and J by 3 bases, with 10 bases between. The CDR3 length is 13 residues. The germline V gene encodes CDR1 MNHEY and CDR2 SMNVEV (reference sequence). Here the CDR3 reads CASSLRRDYGYTF. The CDR3 nucleotides are TGTGCCAGCAGTCTCCGGAGGGACTATGGCTACACCTTC.